The rows below give T cell receptor beta chains drawn from one sample of a study of OX40 agonist ivuxolimab in advanced cancers. Data came from immunoSEQ multiplex PCR; TCRdb stores just in-frame clones and leaves some out. Here the sample spans about 88,000 clones, about 85% being singletons. The source material was CD4+ or CD8+ T cells sorted from blood, sampled in a trial of the OX40 agonist ivuxolimab. The receptors come from an adult with an advanced solid tumor such as melanoma, head and neck, liver or kidney cancer. CDR3s include the opening cysteine and the closing phenylalanine or tryptophan. Fields, in order: D gene, J gene, V gene, clone size, CDR3 DNA, CDR3 protein. The D gene is left open where the match is weak. Where a row states a size, it is once, few, many or the class of an expanded clone; other rows omit it.

-,TRBJ2-7,TRBV30,-,TGTGCCTGGAGTAACCCCTACGAGCAGTACTTC,CAWSNPYEQYF
TRBD1,TRBJ1-5,TRBV28,-,TGTGCCAGCAGATATGCCCTCGACAGGGTGGGGAGTCAGCCCCAGCATTTT,CASRYALDRVGSQPQHF
-,TRBJ1-1,TRBV7-2,-,TGTGCCAGCAGCTTAAAGGTCGGGGCTCTAATGAACACTGAAGCTTTCTTT,CASSLKVGALMNTEAFF
-,TRBJ2-1,TRBV9,-,TGTGCCAGCAGCGTATACCTAGAAATCAATGAGCAGTTCTTC,CASSVYLEINEQFF
TRBD1,TRBJ2-3,TRBV7-2,-,TGTGCCAGCAGCTCCGGACAGGCAGCTATTACGCAGTATTTT,CASSSGQAAITQYF
TRBD1,TRBJ2-7,TRBV29-1,-,TGCAGCTTTCGGACCTCACGACAGGGCCCCTACGAGCAGTACTTC,CSFRTSRQGPYEQYF
-,TRBJ1-2,TRBV7-9,-,TGTGCCAGCAGCTTTTCAGGAGGCGGGGGCTACACCTTC,CASSFSGGGGYTF
-,TRBJ1-1,TRBV7-3,-,TGTGCCAGCAGCTTACAACCGAACACTGAAGCTTTCTTT,CASSLQPNTEAFF
-,TRBJ2-1,TRBV10-3,few,TGTGCCATCAGGGGAACAGGGCTCCGTTACAATGAGCAGTTCTTC,CAIRGTGLRYNEQFF
TRBD2,TRBJ2-5,TRBV9,-,TGTGCCAGCAGCGTAGGGTTCCTAGCGGGGGGGCGGCCACAAGAGACCCAGTACTTC,CASSVGFLAGGRPQETQYF
-,TRBJ1-4,TRBV27,-,TGTGCCAGCGGGGGGGGAAGGGAAAAACTGTTTTTT,CASGGGREKLFF